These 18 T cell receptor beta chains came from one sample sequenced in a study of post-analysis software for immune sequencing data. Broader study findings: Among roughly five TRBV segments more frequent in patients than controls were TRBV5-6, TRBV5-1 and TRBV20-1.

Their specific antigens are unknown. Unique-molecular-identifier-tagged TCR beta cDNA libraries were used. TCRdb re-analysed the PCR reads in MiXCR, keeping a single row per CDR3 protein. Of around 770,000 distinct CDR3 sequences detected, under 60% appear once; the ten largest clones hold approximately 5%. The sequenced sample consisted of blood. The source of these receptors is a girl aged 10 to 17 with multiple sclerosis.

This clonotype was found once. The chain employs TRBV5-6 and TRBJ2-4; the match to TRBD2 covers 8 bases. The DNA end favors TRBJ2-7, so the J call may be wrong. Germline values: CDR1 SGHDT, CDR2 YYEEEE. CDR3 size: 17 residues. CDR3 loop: CASSLARLGTSKGEQYF. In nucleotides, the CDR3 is TGTGCCAGCAGCTTGGCCCGTCTGGGGACTAGTAAAGGCGAGCAGTACTTC.

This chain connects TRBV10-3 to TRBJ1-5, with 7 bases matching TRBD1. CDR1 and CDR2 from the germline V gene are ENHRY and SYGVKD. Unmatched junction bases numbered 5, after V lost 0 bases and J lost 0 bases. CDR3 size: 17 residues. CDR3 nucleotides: TGTGCCATCAGTGAGTCAGGGGGCCAGAGTAGCAATCAGCCCCAGCATTTT. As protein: CAISESGGQSSNQPQHF.

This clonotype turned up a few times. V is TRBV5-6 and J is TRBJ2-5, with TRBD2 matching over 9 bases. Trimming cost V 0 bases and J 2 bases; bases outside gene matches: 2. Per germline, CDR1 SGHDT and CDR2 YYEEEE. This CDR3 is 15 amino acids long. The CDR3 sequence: CASSLGLADQETQYF. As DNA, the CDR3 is TGTGCCAGCAGCTTGGGACTAGCGGATCAAGAGACCCAGTACTTC.

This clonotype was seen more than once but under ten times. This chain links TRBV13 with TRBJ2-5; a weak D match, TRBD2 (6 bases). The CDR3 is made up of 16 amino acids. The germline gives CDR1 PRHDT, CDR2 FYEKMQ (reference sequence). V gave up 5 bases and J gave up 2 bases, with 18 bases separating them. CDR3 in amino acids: CASSPSPGLHQETQYF. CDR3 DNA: TGTGCCAGCAGCCCGTCCCCGGGACTCCATCAAGAGACCCAGTACTTC. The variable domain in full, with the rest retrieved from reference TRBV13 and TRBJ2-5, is AAGVIQSPRHLIKEKRETATLKCYPIPRHDTVYWYQQGPGQDPQFLISFYEKMQSDKGSIPDRFSAQQFSDYHSELNMSSLELGDSALYFCASSPSPGLHQETQYFGPGTRLLVL.

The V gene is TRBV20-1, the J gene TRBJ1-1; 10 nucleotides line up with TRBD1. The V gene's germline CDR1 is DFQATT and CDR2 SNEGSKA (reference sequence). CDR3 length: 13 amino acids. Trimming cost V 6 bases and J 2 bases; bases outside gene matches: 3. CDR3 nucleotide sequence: TGCAGTGCCCGGACAGGGGGAAACACTGAAGCTTTCTTT. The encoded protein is CSARTGGNTEAFF.

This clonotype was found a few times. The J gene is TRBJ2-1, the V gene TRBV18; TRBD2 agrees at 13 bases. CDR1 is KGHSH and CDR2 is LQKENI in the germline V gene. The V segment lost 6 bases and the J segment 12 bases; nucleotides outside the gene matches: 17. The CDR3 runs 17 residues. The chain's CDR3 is CASSPYSGTSGKLGQFF. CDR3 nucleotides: TGTGCCAGCTCGCCCTACAGTGGGACTAGCGGGAAGTTAGGGCAGTTCTTC.

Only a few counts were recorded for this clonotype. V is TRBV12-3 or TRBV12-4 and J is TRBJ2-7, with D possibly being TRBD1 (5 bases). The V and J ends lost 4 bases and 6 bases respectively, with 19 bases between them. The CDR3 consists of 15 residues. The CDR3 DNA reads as TGTGCCAGCAGTTACCCCCAGGGATCCCTGGGCGAGCAGTACTTC. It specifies CASSYPQGSLGEQYF.

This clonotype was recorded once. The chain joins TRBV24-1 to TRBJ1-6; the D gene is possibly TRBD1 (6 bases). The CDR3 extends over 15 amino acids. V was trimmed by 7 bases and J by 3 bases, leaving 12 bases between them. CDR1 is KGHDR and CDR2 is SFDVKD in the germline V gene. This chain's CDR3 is CATSRETGYNSPLHF. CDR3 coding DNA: TGTGCCACCAGCCGGGAGACAGGCTATAATTCACCCCTCCACTTT.

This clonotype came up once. This CDR3 reads CASSRRTSGRVEQFF. In nucleotides, the CDR3 is TGTGCCAGCAGTCGAAGGACTAGCGGGAGAGTTGAGCAGTTCTTC. The chain links TRBV12-3 or TRBV12-4 to TRBJ2-1; TRBD2 aligns across 13 bases. The CDR3 totals 15 residues. The trim removed 5 bases at V and 9 bases at J, leaving 7 bases unmatched.

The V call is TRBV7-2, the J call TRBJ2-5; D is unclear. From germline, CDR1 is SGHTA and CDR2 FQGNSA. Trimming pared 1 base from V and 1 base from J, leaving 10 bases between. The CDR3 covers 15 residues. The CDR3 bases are TGTGCCAGCAGCTTAGAGTGGTCGGCCCAAGAGACCCAGTACTTC. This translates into CASSLEWSAQETQYF.

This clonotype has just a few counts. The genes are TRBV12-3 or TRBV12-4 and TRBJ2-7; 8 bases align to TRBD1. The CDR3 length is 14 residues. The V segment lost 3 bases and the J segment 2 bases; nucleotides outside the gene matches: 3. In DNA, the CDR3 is TGTGCCAGCAGTTTTTTGACAGGGGCCTACGAGCAGTACTTC. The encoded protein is CASSFLTGAYEQYF.

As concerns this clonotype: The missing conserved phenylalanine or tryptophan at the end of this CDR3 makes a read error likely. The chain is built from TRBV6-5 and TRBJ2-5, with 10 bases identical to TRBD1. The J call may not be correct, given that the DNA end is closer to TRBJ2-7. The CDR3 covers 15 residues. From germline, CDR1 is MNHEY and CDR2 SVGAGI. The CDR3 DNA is TGTGCCAGCAGCCATTGGACAGGGGGTCGCTACGAGCAGTACTGC. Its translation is CASSHWTGGRYEQYC.

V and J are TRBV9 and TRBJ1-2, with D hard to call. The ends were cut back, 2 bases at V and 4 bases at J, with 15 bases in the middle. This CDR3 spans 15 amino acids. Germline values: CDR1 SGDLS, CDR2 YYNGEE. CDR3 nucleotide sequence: TGTGCCAGCAGCGTGTCCGGAGTGGAGGGCTATGGCTACACCTTC. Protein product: CASSVSGVEGYGYTF.

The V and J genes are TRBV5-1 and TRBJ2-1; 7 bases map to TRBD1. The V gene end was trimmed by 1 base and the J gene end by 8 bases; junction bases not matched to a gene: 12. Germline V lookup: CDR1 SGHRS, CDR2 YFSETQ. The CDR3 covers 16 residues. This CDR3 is CASSLSPGTGDDEQFF. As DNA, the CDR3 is TGCGCCAGCAGCTTGAGTCCCGGAACAGGGGATGATGAGCAGTTCTTC.

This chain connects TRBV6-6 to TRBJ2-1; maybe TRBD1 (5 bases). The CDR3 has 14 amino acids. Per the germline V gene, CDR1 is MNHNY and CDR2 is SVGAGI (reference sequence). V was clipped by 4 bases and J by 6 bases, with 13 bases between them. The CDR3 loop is CASSSSTGRNEQFF. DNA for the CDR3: TGTGCCAGCAGTTCCTCTACAGGCCGCAATGAGCAGTTCTTC.

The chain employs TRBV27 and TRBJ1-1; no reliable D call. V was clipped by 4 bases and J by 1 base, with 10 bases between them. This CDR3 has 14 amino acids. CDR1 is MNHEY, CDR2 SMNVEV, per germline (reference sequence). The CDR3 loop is CASSSQHRNTEAFF. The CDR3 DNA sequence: TGTGCCAGCAGTTCCCAACACCGGAACACTGAAGCTTTCTTT.

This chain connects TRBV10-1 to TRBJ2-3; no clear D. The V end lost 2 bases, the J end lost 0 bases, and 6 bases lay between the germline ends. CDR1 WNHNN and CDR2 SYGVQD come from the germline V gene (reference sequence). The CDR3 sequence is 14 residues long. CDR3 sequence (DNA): TGCGCCAGCAGTGAGGCTAGGAGCACAGATACGCAGTATTTT. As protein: CASSEARSTDTQYF.

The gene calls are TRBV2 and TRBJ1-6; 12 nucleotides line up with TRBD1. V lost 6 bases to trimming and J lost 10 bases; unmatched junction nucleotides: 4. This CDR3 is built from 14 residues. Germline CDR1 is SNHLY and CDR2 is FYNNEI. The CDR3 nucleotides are TGTGCCAGCAGCGGGGACAGGGGGCGATCACCCCTCCACTTT. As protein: CASSGDRGRSPLHF.